The clone carrying this TCR beta chain was seen many times. The antigen remains unidentified. The CDR3 has 17 residues. These data are taken from a study of early T cells in non-severe SARS-CoV-2 infection. Overall study: The authors sequenced bulk RNA from unsorted whole blood, leaving chains unpaired.

Unique molecular identifiers tagged individual cDNA molecules. TCRdb passed the 5' RACE reads through MiXCR, listing each CDR3 protein once. The sample lists 60,000 or so distinct CDR3 sequences, about a tenth occurring once. Whole-study results and caveats: Using VDJdb, the matching emphasized anti-spike CD8 responses while missing private and CD4 specificities.

The sequenced material came from whole blood. The chain recombines TRBV21-1 with TRBJ1-5; the table's TRBD1 call for D was not verified on the DNA. TRBV21-1 has pseudogene status. The sequence was collected from an adult who was a healthcare worker with PCR-confirmed SARS-CoV-2 infection or an uninfected control (not recorded which). CDR3 loop: CARSSGRSGLINQPQHF. CDR3 coding DNA: TGTGCCAGGAGCTCGGGGCGATCAGGGCTGATTAATCAGCCCCAGCATTTT.